This T cell receptor beta chain was profiled in a study of blood T cell repertoires in COVID-19. Study in general: COVID-19 samples, acute and convalescent, were from the United States, Italy and Spain. T cells, B-cell-depleted T cells, or PBMCs supplied cDNA or gDNA.

As handled by the study authors: Scientists estimated how many nucleated cells there were by amplifying reference gene primers. Libraries were prepared by immunoSEQ multiplex PCR; TCRdb keeps only in-frame clonotypes and omits some of them. That table is the source of V, J and clone size, and D and trimming were worked out from the DNA. This repertoire shows about 270,000 clones, about four fifths found once; its top ten account for around 2.9%. CDR1 and CDR2 from the germline V gene are SGHNT and YENEEA. The length of the CDR3 is 13 residues. Trimming took off 1 base at V and 5 bases at J, with 8 bases between the two ends.

The origin of this receptor is a woman aged 55-69 years with active or convalescent COVID-19. This chain uses TRBV11-3 with TRBJ1-1; D remains ambiguous. Sequenced input: peripheral blood. CDR3 DNA sequence: TGTGCCAGCAGCTTAGTCTCGGGGACTGAAGCTTTCTTT. The encoded protein is CASSLVSGTEAFF.